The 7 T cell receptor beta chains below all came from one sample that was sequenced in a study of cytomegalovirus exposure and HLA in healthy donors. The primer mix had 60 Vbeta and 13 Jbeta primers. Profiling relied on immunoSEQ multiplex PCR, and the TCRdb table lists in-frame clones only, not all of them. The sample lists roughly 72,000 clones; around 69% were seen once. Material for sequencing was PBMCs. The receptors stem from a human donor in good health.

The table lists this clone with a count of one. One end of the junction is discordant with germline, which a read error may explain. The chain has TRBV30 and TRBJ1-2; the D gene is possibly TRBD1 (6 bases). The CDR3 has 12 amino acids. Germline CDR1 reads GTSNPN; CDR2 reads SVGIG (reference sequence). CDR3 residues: CAWRSDSLNRGF. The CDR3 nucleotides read TGTGCCTGGAGATCGGACAGCCTGAACCGGGGCTTC.

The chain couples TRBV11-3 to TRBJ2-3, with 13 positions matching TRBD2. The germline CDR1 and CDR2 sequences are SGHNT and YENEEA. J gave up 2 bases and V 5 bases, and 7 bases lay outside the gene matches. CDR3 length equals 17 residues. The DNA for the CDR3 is TGTGCCAGCAGCCGACTAGCGGGAGGAGACTACACAGATACGCAGTATTTT. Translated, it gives CASSRLAGGDYTDTQYF. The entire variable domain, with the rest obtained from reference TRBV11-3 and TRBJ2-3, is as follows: EAGVVQSPRYKIIEKKQPVAFWCNPISGHNTLYWYLQNLGQGPELLIRYENEEAVDDSQLPKDRFSAERLKGVDSTLKIQPAELGDSAVYLCASSRLAGGDYTDTQYFGPGTRLTVL.

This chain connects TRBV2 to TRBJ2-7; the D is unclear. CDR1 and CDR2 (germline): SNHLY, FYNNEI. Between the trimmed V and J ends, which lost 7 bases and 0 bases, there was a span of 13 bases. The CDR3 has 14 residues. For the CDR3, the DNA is TGTGCCAGCAAAAGTACTACAAGCTCCTACGAGCAGTACTTC. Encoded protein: CASKSTTSSYEQYF. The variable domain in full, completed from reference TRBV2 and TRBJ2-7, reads EPEVTQTPSHQVTQMGQEVILRCVPISNHLYFYWYRQILGQKVEFLVSFYNNEISEKSEIFDDQFSVERPDGSNFTLKIRSTKLEDSAMYFCASKSTTSSYEQYFGPGTRLTVT.

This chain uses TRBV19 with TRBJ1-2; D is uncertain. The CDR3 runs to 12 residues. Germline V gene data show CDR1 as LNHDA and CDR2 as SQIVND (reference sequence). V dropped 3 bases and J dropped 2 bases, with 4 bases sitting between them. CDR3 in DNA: TGTGCCAGTAGTATGAGGAACTATGGCTACACCTTC. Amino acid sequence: CASSMRNYGYTF.

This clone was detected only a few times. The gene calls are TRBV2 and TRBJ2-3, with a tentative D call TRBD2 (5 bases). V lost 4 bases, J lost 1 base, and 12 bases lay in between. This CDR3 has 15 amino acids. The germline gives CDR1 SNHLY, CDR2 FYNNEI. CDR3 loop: CASSGLAPRTDTQYF. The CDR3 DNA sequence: TGTGCCAGCAGTGGCTTAGCGCCACGCACAGATACGCAGTATTTT.

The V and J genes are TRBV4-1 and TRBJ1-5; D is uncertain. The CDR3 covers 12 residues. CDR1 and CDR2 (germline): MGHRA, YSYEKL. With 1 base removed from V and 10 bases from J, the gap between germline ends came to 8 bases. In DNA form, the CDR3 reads TGCGCCAGCAGCCAAGTTCGAGGCCCCCAGCATTTT. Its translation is CASSQVRGPQHF.

The CDR3 nucleotides are TGCGCCAGCAGCCATCCGGGACTAGGGGGAACCATCAATGAGCAGTTCTTC. Amino acids: CASSHPGLGGTINEQFF. V is TRBV4-1 and J is TRBJ2-1, with 8 bases matching TRBD2. Germline V gene sequence: CDR1 MGHRA, CDR2 YSYEKL. CDR3 length equals 17 residues. V lost 3 bases and J lost 6; bases outside the gene matches: 13.